The rows below give T cell receptor beta chains drawn from one sample of a study of cytomegalovirus exposure and HLA in healthy donors. Generated by immunoSEQ multiplex PCR, the TCRdb table keeps only in-frame clones and is missing some. The sample lists approximately 120,000 clones; 80% were seen once. Sequencing was carried out using PBMCs. These TCRs come from a female donor in good health and CMV-seronegative. Each CDR3 is given with its conserved first and last residue. Each record gives: V gene, J gene, CDR3 length, D gene, CDR3 protein. A D gene is named only where the DNA matches it firmly.

TRBV9,TRBJ2-3,15,TRBD2,CASSEGLAGSDTQYF
TRBV7-3,TRBJ1-1,15,NA,CASSSGPTGTTEAFF
TRBV5-5,TRBJ2-5,13,NA,CASSLISPETQYF
TRBV4-2,TRBJ2-1,14,NA,CASSQEVGTNEQFF
TRBV7-8,TRBJ2-5,14,NA,CASSLVLPSETQYF
TRBV7-9,TRBJ1-4,15,TRBD1,CSSSSGGQEDEKLFF
TRBV6-1,TRBJ1-4,15,NA,CASSSQTGANEKLFF
TRBV18,TRBJ1-4,16,NA,CASSPFPGSSFEKLFF
TRBV2,TRBJ1-4,14,NA,CASTWRGNEGKLFF
TRBV9,TRBJ1-1,14,NA,CASSPRGLNTEAFF
TRBV13,TRBJ2-1,17,NA,CASSLGVGTNSYNEQFF
TRBV2,TRBJ2-7,14,NA,CASALRGITYEQYF
TRBV6-5,TRBJ2-5,15,NA,CASRPTRDSLWTQYF
TRBV10-1,TRBJ2-4,23,TRBD2,CASSPGILRPPGLAGDAKNIQYF
TRBV9,TRBJ2-5,14,TRBD2,CASSSGGEGETQYF
TRBV7-9,TRBJ1-2,14,TRBD1,CASSPPGTAYGYTF
TRBV2,TRBJ2-7,12,TRBD1,CASLGQGYEQYF
TRBV7-9,TRBJ1-6,15,TRBD1,CASGLTGAKGSPLHF
TRBV6-6,TRBJ1-2,14,NA,CASSSNLINYGYTF
TRBV9,TRBJ2-2,15,TRBD2,CASSPRTSGGGELFF
TRBV11-2,TRBJ1-2,15,TRBD1,CASSLDLRGSYGYTF
TRBV27,TRBJ2-1,14,TRBD2,CASSVAGGYNEQFF
TRBV7-9,TRBJ1-6,15,NA,CASSLGAGLRAPLHF
TRBV28,TRBJ1-2,13,NA,CASSLPGNYGYTF
TRBV11-2,TRBJ1-1,15,TRBD1,CASSLHQTGATEAFF
TRBV10-3,TRBJ2-4,16,TRBD1,CAISLDRGGGKNIQYF
TRBV11-2,TRBJ2-2,15,NA,CASKGRTLNTGELFF
TRBV12-5,TRBJ1-6,16,NA,CASGSGWGLGNSPLHF
TRBV7-8,TRBJ1-2,15,NA,CASSPLGAEDYGYTF
TRBV10-1,TRBJ2-1,12,TRBD2,CASSDYGTKQFF
TRBV4-1,TRBJ1-1,16,TRBD1,CASSQPFRGGSTEAFF
TRBV6-4,TRBJ1-1,15,NA,CASSEEWGGVTEAFF
TRBV15,TRBJ2-7,15,TRBD1,CATSSGQGASYEQYF
TRBV2,TRBJ2-1,21,NA,CASSHLKRFWGGRRDANEQFF
TRBV11-2,TRBJ1-1,16,TRBD1,CASSPRQGLLYTEAFF
TRBV19,TRBJ1-5,13,NA,CASSNGRGQPQHF
TRBV30,TRBJ1-1,17,NA,CAWSAVGRGSRNTEAFF
TRBV7-2,TRBJ1-4,13,NA,CASSLAEGEKLFF
TRBV28,TRBJ2-2,15,NA,CASTTHPGATGELFF
TRBV4-2,TRBJ2-5,16,TRBD2,CASSLTREGARGTQYF
TRBV7-6,TRBJ1-1,14,NA,CASSLGGPNTEAFF
TRBV10-3,TRBJ2-3,14,TRBD2,CAITERESTDTQYF
TRBV10-2,TRBJ1-4,14,TRBD1,CASSEWSRGEKLFF
TRBV6-1,TRBJ1-3,14,NA,CASRYLQGGNTIYF
TRBV7-3,TRBJ2-3,13,NA,CASSLRGPDTQYF
TRBV9,TRBJ2-1,14,TRBD2,CASSTGTSLYEQFF
TRBV29-1,TRBJ2-3,12,TRBD1,CSGPGQGNTQYF
TRBV27,TRBJ2-1,17,TRBD2,CASSSRGREGVLTEQFF
TRBV30,TRBJ2-7,13,NA,CAWSVNRAYEQYF
TRBV13,TRBJ1-3,15,TRBD1,CASSTRQGSRDTIYF